A single sample is the source of the 9 T cell receptor beta chains below, sequenced in a study of post-analysis software for immune sequencing data. Overall study findings and caveats: In patients, about 5 TRBV segments were more frequent than in controls, with TRBV5-6, TRBV5-1 and TRBV20-1 among them.

Prepared TCR beta cDNA libraries contained unique molecular identifiers. TCRdb re-called the PCR reads through MiXCR, storing one row per CDR3 protein. The sample contains 820,000 or so distinct CDR3 sequences, 53% of which appear only once. For these TCRs, the target antigens are not known. The material sequenced was blood. The receptors were gathered from a girl between 10 and 17 years old with multiple sclerosis.

The CDR3 here is CSAELSSYNEQFF. In DNA, the CDR3 is TGCAGTGCCGAGCTAAGCTCCTACAATGAGCAGTTCTTC. V gene TRBV20-1 combines with J gene TRBJ2-1; D ambiguous. Germline values: CDR1 DFQATT, CDR2 SNEGSKA (reference sequence). V lost 6 bases and J lost 0, with 9 bases in between. The CDR3 runs to 13 residues.

The V gene is TRBV12-3 or TRBV12-4, the J gene TRBJ1-5, with D possibly TRBD1 on 6 matching bases. V dropped 5 bases and J dropped 3 bases, with 17 bases sitting between them. The CDR3 has 16 residues. The CDR3 loop is CASSPLGARYNQPQHF. The CDR3 DNA sequence: TGTGCCAGCAGTCCTTTGGGGGCTCGGTACAATCAGCCCCAGCATTTT.

The rearrangement links TRBV20-1 to TRBJ1-5, with 10 bases aligning to TRBD1. Germline loops: CDR1 DFQATT, CDR2 SNEGSKA (reference sequence). This CDR3 contains 16 residues. With V trimmed by 6 bases and J by 4 bases, 12 bases remained unmatched. The CDR3 loop reads CSAVTGGGGPNQPQHF. The CDR3 DNA reads TGCAGTGCGGTGACAGGGGGCGGGGGGCCTAATCAGCCCCAGCATTTT.

The V gene is TRBV12-3 or TRBV12-4, the J gene TRBJ2-1; D perhaps matches TRBD2 (6 bases). Trimming stripped 2 bases from V and 8 bases from J, with 13 bases between. The CDR3 runs to 14 residues. Here the CDR3 reads CASSLLSGGDEQFF. CDR3 coding DNA: TGTGCCAGCAGTTTACTCTCGGGCGGGGATGAGCAGTTCTTC.

The rearrangement links TRBV6-5 to TRBJ2-7; a possible D gene is TRBD2 (6 bases). The CDR3 is 15 amino acids. Germline V gene data show CDR1 as MNHEY and CDR2 as SVGAGI. The V gene lost 4 bases and the J gene lost 4 bases, with 17 bases spanning the gap. The CDR3 nucleotides read TGTGCCAGCAGTTCCATCACGGAGGGACGGTACGAGCAGTACTTC. Protein product: CASSSITEGRYEQYF.

This clonotype was seen once. The chain has TRBV7-9 and TRBJ2-1; TRBD2 aligns across 12 bases. The CDR3 runs 15 residues. Germline CDR1 and CDR2: SEHNR and FQNEAQ (reference sequence). Unmatched junction bases numbered 9, after V lost 8 bases and J lost 7 bases. CDR3 DNA sequence: TGTGCCAGCGGGCTAGCGGGAGGGCTTTGGAATGAGCAGTTCTTC. It yields the protein CASGLAGGLWNEQFF.

V usage is TRBV27 and J usage is TRBJ1-1; D perhaps matches TRBD1 (5 bases). CDR1 and CDR2 from the germline V gene are MNHEY and SMNVEV (reference sequence). With 0 bases removed from V and 1 base from J, the gap between germline ends came to 9 bases. The CDR3 loop spans 15 amino acids. For the CDR3, the DNA is TGTGCCAGCAGTTTATCGAAGGGGAAGAACACTGAAGCTTTCTTT. This encodes CASSLSKGKNTEAFF.

The chain employs TRBV6-1 and TRBJ2-5; 12 bases are a match to TRBD2. The J call is doubtful: the DNA matches TRBJ2-7 better. The CDR3 sequence is 14 residues long. Germline CDR1 MNHNS, CDR2 SASEGT. CDR3 sequence: CASRATSGSYEQYF. The CDR3 coding sequence is TGTGCCAGCAGGGCGACTAGCGGGAGTTACGAGCAGTACTTC.

The chain joins TRBV6-5 to TRBJ2-4; a possible D gene is TRBD2 (5 bases). The CDR3 consists of 14 residues. V was shortened by 0 bases and J by 13 bases, with 16 bases between the two germline ends. Germline V CDR1 and CDR2: MNHEY, SVGAGI. For the CDR3, the DNA is TGTGCCAGCAGTTACTCGAGCCTAGCCCGTGAGCAGTACTTC. Protein: CASSYSSLAREQYF.